The next 10 T cell receptor beta chains were all read from a single sample in a study of Tregs in tolerant kidney transplant recipients. Sequenced by immunoSEQ multiplex PCR; TCRdb stores in-frame clones only, minus some. The data contain 80,000 to 90,000 clones, 90% to 95% of them singletons. The specimen sequenced was CD8+ T cells from blood. These receptors originate from a human donor in good health.

The sample holds a few counts of this clone. The rearrangement links TRBV9 to TRBJ2-1, with no clear D. The germline V gene has CDR1 SGDLS and CDR2 YYNGEE. V shed 4 bases and J shed 8 bases, with 10 bases lying between them. This CDR3 spans 12 amino acids. The CDR3 spells CASSRTGDEQFF. DNA of the CDR3: TGTGCCAGCAGCCGCACTGGCGATGAGCAGTTCTTC.

The V gene is TRBV6-5, the J gene TRBJ2-5, with D hard to call. The CDR3 loop spans 13 amino acids. Germline V gene data show CDR1 as MNHEY and CDR2 as SVGAGI. The V end lost 5 bases, the J end lost 5 bases, and 12 bases lay between the germline ends. This CDR3 is CASSRGIGETQYF. The CDR3 DNA reads as TGTGCCAGCAGTCGAGGCATCGGGGAGACCCAGTACTTC.

A few counts support this clone. CDR3 amino acids: CASSYLGGNYGYTF. DNA for the CDR3: TGTGCCAGCAGTTACCTCGGGGGGAACTATGGCTACACCTTC. The V call is TRBV6-5, the J call TRBJ1-2; D is perhaps TRBD1 (5 bases). Per the germline V gene, CDR1 is MNHEY and CDR2 is SVGAGI. The CDR3 has 14 residues. Trimming took 2 bases from V and 2 from J, leaving 9 bases between them.

The chain combines TRBV5-8 with TRBJ2-1; D is possibly TRBD2 (6 bases). V lost 3 bases, J lost 5 bases, and 15 bases lay in between. Germline V lookup: CDR1 SGHTS, CDR2 YDEGEE. The CDR3 spans 15 residues. CDR3 sequence (DNA): TGTGCCAGCAGCTCCCACCGGGAGTTCGACAATGAGCAGTTCTTC. Amino acid sequence: CASSSHREFDNEQFF.

The chain links TRBV4-2 to TRBJ2-6; the D is unclear. The CDR3 is made up of 16 amino acids. The germline V and J ends were trimmed by 0 bases and 3 bases, with 9 bases remaining between them. Per germline, CDR1 LGHNA and CDR2 YNFKEQ. CDR3 protein: CASSQEQAGGANVLTF. CDR3 sequence (DNA): TGTGCCAGCAGCCAAGAGCAAGCTGGTGGGGCCAACGTCCTGACTTTC.

The gene calls are TRBV30 and TRBJ2-3; 7 bases are a match to TRBD2. With 0 bases clipped from V and 8 bases from J, the junction kept 5 bases outside the gene matches. Germline CDR1 GTSNPN, CDR2 SVGIG (reference sequence). This CDR3 is 13 amino acids long. The CDR3 coding sequence is TGTGCCTGGAGTGTAGGAGGGAGGGGTACGCAGTATTTT. Its translation: CAWSVGGRGTQYF.

The chain joins TRBV7-9 to TRBJ1-4; D unresolved. The CDR3 length is 12 residues. Between the trimmed V and J ends, which lost 4 bases and 8 bases, there was a span of 8 bases. Germline V CDR1 and CDR2: SEHNR, FQNEAQ (reference sequence). CDR3 protein: CASSYGEEKLFF. CDR3 nucleotides: TGTGCCAGCAGCTACGGGGAAGAAAAACTGTTTTTT. The full variable domain, completed using reference TRBV7-9 and TRBJ1-4, is DTGVSQNPRHKITKRGQNVTFRCDPISEHNRLYWYRQTLGQGPEFLTYFQNEAQLEKSRLLSDRFSAERPKGSFSTLEIQRTEQGDSAMYLCASSYGEEKLFFGSGTQLSVL.

The chain is built from TRBV5-4 and TRBJ2-7; a possible D gene is TRBD2 (5 bases). V was cut by 1 base and J by 3 bases, with 11 bases left in between. This CDR3 comprises 14 residues. CDR1 SGHNT and CDR2 YYREEE come from the germline V gene (reference sequence). CDR3 bases: TGTGCCAGCAGCTTGACTAGTGGCGGCTACGAGCAGTACTTC. The encoded protein is CASSLTSGGYEQYF.

V and J are TRBV13 and TRBJ1-2, with D possibly being TRBD1 (5 bases). The CDR3 is 16 amino acids. V gave up 0 bases and J gave up 3 bases, with 14 bases separating them. The germline V gene has CDR1 PRHDT and CDR2 FYEKMQ (reference sequence). CDR3: CASSLGRRGAYYGYTF. CDR3 DNA: TGTGCCAGCAGCTTAGGCAGAAGGGGCGCGTACTATGGCTACACCTTC. The full variable domain, with the rest looked up from reference TRBV13 and TRBJ1-2, is AAGVIQSPRHLIKEKRETATLKCYPIPRHDTVYWYQQGPGQDPQFLISFYEKMQSDKGSIPDRFSAQQFSDYHSELNMSSLELGDSALYFCASSLGRRGAYYGYTFGSGTRLTVV.

This chain links TRBV15 with TRBJ2-3; 10 bases fit TRBD2. V trimming: 5 bases; J trimming: 3 bases; junction bases outside the gene matches: 5. This CDR3 region has 15 residues. Germline V gene data show CDR1 as LNHNV and CDR2 as YYDKDF (reference sequence). The CDR3 sequence: CATSGQREGTDTQYF. CDR3 DNA sequence: TGTGCCACCAGCGGTCAGCGGGAGGGAACAGATACGCAGTATTTT.